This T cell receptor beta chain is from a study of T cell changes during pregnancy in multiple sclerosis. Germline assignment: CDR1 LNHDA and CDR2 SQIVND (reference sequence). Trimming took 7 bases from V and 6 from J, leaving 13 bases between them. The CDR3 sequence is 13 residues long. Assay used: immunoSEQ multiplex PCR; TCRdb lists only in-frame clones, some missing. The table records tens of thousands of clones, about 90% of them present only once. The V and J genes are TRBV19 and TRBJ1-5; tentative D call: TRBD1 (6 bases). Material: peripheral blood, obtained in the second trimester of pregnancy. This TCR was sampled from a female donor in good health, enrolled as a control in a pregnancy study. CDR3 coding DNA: TGTGCCAGTACCCCCGGGGGGCTTCAGCCCCAGCATTTT. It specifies CASTPGGLQPQHF.